The 6 T cell receptor beta chains below were found in one sample sequenced in a study of T cell responses to AZD1222 COVID-19 vaccine. The method was immunoSEQ multiplex PCR; TCRdb's version includes in-frame clones alone and lacks a portion of them. Of around 100,000 clones listed, around 91% were seen once; the top ten hold 45% to 55%. Source: peripheral blood, taken on day 0 of AZD1222 vaccination. The receptors here all came from an adult in good health.

V and J are TRBV6-5 and TRBJ2-3; TRBD2 matches at 7 bases. CDR3 length equals 14 residues. The germline CDR1 and CDR2 sequences are MNHEY and SVGAGI. V gave up 6 bases and J gave up 4 bases; unmatched junction bases: 7. This chain's CDR3 is CASSPGGGADTQYF. DNA of the CDR3: TGTGCCAGCAGCCCGGGGGGAGGTGCAGATACGCAGTATTTT.

This clone appeared once. The chain employs TRBV10-1 and TRBJ1-1; the D is unclear. This CDR3 is 13 amino acids long. Germline-derived CDR1 and CDR2 are WNHNN and SYGVQD (reference sequence). V lost 6 bases, J lost 2 bases, and 10 bases lay in between. The CDR3 sequence: CASSLQGNTEAFF. The DNA of the CDR3 is TGCGCCAGCAGCCTTCAAGGCAACACTGAAGCTTTCTTT.

The J gene is TRBJ1-1, the V gene TRBV11-2; D gene ambiguous. Per the germline V gene, CDR1 is SGHAT and CDR2 is FQNNGV. The CDR3 has 13 residues. V lost 1 base to trimming and J lost 2 bases, with 5 bases between them. The CDR3 sequence: CASSLGLNTEAFF. The CDR3 nucleotides read TGTGCCAGCAGCTTAGGGCTTAACACTGAAGCTTTCTTT.

The CDR3 loop is CASSPTGWGLSKNIQYF. The CDR3 DNA reads TGTGCCAGTAGCCCAACGGGATGGGGACTGTCCAAAAACATTCAGTACTTC. The chain has TRBV19 and TRBJ2-4; D is possibly TRBD2 (6 bases). Germline values: CDR1 LNHDA, CDR2 SQIVND (reference sequence). This CDR3 region has 17 residues. V lost 6 bases and J 2 bases, leaving 20 bases between the germline ends.

The gene calls are TRBV5-6 and TRBJ2-7; perhaps TRBD2 as D (5 bases). The V gene's germline CDR1 is SGHDT and CDR2 YYEEEE. The CDR3 loop spans 15 amino acids. V lost 0 bases to trimming and J lost 2 bases, with 12 bases between them. CDR3 coding DNA: TGTGCCAGCAGCTTGGTTGGCGGGCCGGCCTACGAGCAGTACTTC. Amino acid sequence: CASSLVGGPAYEQYF.

The V call is TRBV3-1 (or the pseudogene TRBV3-2), the J call TRBJ2-1; D assignment may be TRBD1 or TRBD2 (5 bases each). Trimming removed 0 bases at V and 9 bases at J, with 9 bases between. Germline V lookup: CDR1 LGHDT, CDR2 YNNKEL (reference sequence). The CDR3 is made up of 13 amino acids. This CDR3 is CASSQDLGTEQFF. The CDR3, as DNA: TGTGCCAGCAGCCAAGATCTGGGGACTGAGCAGTTCTTC.